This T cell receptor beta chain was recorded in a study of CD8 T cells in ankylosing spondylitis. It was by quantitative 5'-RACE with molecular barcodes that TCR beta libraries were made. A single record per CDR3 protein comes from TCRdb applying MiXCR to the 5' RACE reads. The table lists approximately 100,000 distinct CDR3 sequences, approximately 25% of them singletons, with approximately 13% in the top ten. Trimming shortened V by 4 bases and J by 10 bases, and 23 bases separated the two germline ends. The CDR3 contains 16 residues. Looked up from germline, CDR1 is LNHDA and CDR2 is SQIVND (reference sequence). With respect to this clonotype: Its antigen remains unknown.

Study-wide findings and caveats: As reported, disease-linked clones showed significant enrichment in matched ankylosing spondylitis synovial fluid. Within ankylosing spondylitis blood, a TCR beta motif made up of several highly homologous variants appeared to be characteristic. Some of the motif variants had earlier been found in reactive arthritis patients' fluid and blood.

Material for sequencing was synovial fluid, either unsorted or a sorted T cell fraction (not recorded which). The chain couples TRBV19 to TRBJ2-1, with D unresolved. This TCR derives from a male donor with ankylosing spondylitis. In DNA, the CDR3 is TGTGCCAGTAGTACCCCCCGGACCTCCCTCCGTCGGGAGCAGTTCTTC. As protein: CASSTPRTSLRREQFF.